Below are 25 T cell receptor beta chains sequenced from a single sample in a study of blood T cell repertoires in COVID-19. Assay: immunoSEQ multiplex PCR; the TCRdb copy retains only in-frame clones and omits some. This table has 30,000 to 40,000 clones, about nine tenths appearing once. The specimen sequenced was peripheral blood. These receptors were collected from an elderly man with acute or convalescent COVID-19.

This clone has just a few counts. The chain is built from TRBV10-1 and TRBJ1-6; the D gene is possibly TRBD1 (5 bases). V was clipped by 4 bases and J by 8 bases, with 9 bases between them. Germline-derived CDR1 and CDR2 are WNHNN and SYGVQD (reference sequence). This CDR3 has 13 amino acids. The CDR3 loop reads CASSGQLDSPLHF. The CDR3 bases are TGCGCCAGCAGTGGACAGCTGGATTCACCCCTCCACTTT.

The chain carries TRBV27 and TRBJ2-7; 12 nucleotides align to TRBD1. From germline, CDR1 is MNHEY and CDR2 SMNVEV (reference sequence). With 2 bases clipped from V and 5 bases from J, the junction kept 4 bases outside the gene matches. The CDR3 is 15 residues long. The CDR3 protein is CASSLGTGGHHEQYF. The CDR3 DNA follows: TGTGCCAGCAGTTTAGGGACAGGGGGCCACCACGAGCAGTACTTC.

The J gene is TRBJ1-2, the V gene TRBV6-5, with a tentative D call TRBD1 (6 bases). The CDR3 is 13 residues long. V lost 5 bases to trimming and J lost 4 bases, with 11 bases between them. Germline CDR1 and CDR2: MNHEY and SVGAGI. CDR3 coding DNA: TGTGCCAGCAGTATACAGGGCCTCTATGGCTACACCTTC. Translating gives CASSIQGLYGYTF.

The CDR3 is CASSLNRVRGQPQHF. As DNA, the CDR3 is TGTGCCAGCAGCCTAAACAGGGTAAGGGGTCAGCCCCAGCATTTT. The chain has TRBV6-5 and TRBJ1-5; possibly TRBD1 for D (6 bases). Germline V gene lookup returns CDR1 MNHEY and CDR2 SVGAGI. V lost 6 bases and J 6 bases, leaving 18 bases between the germline ends. The CDR3 is 15 residues long.

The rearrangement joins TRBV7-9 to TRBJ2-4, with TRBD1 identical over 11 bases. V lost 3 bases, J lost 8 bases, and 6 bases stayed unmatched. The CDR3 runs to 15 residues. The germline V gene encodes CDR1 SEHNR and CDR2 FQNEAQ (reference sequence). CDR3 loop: CASSFSRGQGDIQYF. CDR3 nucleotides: TGTGCCAGCAGCTTTTCGAGGGGACAGGGGGACATTCAGTACTTC.

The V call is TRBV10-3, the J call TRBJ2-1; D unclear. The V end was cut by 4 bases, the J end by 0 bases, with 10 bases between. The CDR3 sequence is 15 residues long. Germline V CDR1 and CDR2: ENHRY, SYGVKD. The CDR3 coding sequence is TGTGCCATCAGTGGTTCCGTTTTCTCCTACAATGAGCAGTTCTTC. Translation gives CAISGSVFSYNEQFF.

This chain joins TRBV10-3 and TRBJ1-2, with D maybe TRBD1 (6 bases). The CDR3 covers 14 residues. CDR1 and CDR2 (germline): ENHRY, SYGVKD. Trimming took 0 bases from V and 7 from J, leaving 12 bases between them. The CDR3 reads CAISESIGGPGYTF. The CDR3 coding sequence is TGTGCCATCAGTGAGTCGATCGGGGGGCCTGGCTACACCTTC.

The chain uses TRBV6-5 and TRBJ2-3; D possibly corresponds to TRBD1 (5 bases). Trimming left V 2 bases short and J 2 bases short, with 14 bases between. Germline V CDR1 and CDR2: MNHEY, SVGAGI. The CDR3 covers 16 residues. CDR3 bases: TGTGCCAGCAGTTACATGGGGCTGGGTATCACAGATACGCAGTATTTT. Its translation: CASSYMGLGITDTQYF.

The DNA of the CDR3 is TGTGCCAGCAGCCCGGGACTAGCGGGGAGCACAGATACGCAGTATTTT. Its protein is CASSPGLAGSTDTQYF. V is TRBV7-7 and J is TRBJ2-3; 13 bases agree with TRBD2. V trimming: 5 bases; J trimming: 0 bases; junction bases outside the gene matches: 2. The CDR3 covers 16 residues. Germline V gene lookup returns CDR1 SSHAT and CDR2 FNYEAQ (reference sequence).

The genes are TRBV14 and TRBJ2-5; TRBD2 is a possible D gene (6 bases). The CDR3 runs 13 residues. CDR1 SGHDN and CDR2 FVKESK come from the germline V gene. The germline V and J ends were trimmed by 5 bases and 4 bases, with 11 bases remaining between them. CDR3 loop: CASSVGLGETQYF. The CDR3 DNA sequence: TGTGCCAGCAGCGTGGGACTCGGAGAGACCCAGTACTTC.

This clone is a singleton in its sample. The CDR3 nucleotides read TGTGCCATCAGTGAGTCGGCAGGGGGCTTCGGCTACACCTTC. Amino acids: CAISESAGGFGYTF. J is TRBJ1-2 and V is TRBV10-3, with TRBD1 matching over 8 bases. The CDR3 is 14 residues long. Unmatched junction bases numbered 5, after V lost 0 bases and J lost 8 bases. Germline V gene sequence: CDR1 ENHRY, CDR2 SYGVKD.

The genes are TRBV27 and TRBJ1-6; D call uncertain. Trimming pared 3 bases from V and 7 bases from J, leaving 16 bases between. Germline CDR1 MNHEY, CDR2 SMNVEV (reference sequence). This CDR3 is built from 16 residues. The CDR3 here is CASSFRDTGSNSPLHF. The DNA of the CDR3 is TGTGCCAGCAGTTTCCGGGATACCGGATCGAATTCACCCCTCCACTTT.

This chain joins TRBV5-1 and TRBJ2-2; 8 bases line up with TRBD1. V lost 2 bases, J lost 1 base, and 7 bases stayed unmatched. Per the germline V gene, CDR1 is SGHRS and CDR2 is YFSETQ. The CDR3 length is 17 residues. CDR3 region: CASSFTQGAGNTGELFF. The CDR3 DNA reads TGCGCCAGCAGCTTCACCCAGGGGGCAGGGAACACCGGGGAGCTGTTTTTT.

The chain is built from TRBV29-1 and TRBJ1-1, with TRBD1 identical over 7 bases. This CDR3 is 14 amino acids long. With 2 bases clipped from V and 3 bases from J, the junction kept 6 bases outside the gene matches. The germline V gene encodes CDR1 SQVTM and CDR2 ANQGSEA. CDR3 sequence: CSVEWGRGDTEAFF. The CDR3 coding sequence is TGCAGCGTTGAATGGGGCAGGGGGGACACTGAAGCTTTCTTT. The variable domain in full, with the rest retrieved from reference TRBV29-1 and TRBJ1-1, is SAVISQKPSRDICQRGTSLTIQCQVDSQVTMMFWYRQQPGQSLTLIATANQGSEATYESGFVIDKFPISRPNLTFSTLTVSNMSPEDSSIYLCSVEWGRGDTEAFFGQGTRLTVV.

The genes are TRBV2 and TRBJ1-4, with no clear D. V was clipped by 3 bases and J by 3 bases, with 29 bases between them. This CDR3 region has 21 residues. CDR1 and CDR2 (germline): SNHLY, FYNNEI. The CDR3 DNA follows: TGTGCCAGCAGTGATTTTTCTATTGTGTGGCAGGCCGCTTTGGCTAATGAAAAACTGTTTTTT. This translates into CASSDFSIVWQAALANEKLFF.

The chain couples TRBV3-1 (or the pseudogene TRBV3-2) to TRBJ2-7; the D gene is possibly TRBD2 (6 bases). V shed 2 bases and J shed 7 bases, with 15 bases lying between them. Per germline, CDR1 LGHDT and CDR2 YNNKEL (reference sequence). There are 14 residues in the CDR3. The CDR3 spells CASSQRRVNTEQYF. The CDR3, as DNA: TGTGCCAGCAGCCAACGGAGGGTAAACACGGAGCAGTACTTC.

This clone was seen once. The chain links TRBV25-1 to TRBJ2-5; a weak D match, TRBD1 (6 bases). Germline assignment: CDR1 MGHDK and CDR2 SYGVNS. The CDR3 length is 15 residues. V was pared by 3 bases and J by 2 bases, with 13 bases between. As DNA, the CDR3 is TGTGCCAGCAGTGAGACAGGTTCTGGACAAGAGACCCAGTACTTC. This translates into CASSETGSGQETQYF.

The CDR3 spells CASSLQGRSPLHF. The CDR3 DNA reads TGTGCCAGCAGTTTACAGGGGCGTTCACCCCTCCACTTT. This chain links TRBV12-3 or TRBV12-4 with TRBJ1-6, with D possibly matching TRBD1 (6 bases). There are 13 residues in the CDR3. V dropped 2 bases and J dropped 9 bases, with 8 bases sitting between them.

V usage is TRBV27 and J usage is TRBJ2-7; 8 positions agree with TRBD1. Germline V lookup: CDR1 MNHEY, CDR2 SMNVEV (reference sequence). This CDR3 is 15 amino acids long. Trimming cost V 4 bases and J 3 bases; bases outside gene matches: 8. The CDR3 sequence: CASSSPGQGFYEQYF. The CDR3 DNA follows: TGTGCCAGCAGTTCCCCTGGACAGGGTTTCTACGAGCAGTACTTC.

The CDR3 DNA follows: TGTGCCAGCAGTCGGGGACAGGGATACGAGCAGTACTTC. Its translation is CASSRGQGYEQYF. This chain connects TRBV25-1 to TRBJ2-7; 9 bases map to TRBD1. Germline trimming cut 5 bases from V and 4 bases from J; bases unmatched to any gene: 3. The CDR3 covers 13 residues. Germline CDR1 is MGHDK and CDR2 is SYGVNS.

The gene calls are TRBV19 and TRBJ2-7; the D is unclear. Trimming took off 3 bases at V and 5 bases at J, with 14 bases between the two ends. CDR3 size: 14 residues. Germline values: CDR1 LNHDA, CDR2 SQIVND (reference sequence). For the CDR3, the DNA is TGTGCCAGTAGTATGCGTCTAGACCACCACGAGCAGTACTTC. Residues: CASSMRLDHHEQYF.

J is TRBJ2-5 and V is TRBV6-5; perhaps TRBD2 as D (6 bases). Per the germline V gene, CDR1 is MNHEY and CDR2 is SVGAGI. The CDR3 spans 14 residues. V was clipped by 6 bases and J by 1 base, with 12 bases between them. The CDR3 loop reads CASSRGTGQETQYF. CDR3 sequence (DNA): TGTGCCAGCAGCCGCGGGACGGGCCAAGAGACCCAGTACTTC.

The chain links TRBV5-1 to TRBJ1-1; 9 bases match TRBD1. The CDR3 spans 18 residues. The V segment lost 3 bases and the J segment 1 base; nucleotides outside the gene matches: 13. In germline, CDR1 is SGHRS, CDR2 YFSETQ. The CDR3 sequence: CASSYQPTGGGGNTEAFF. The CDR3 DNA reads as TGCGCCAGCAGCTATCAACCGACAGGGGGAGGCGGGAACACTGAAGCTTTCTTT.

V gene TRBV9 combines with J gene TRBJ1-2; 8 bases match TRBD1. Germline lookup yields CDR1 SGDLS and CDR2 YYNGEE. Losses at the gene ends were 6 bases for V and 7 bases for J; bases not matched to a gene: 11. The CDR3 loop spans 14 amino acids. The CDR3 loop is CASTPGQGGFGYTF. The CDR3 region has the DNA TGTGCCAGCACCCCCGGACAGGGTGGTTTTGGCTACACCTTC.

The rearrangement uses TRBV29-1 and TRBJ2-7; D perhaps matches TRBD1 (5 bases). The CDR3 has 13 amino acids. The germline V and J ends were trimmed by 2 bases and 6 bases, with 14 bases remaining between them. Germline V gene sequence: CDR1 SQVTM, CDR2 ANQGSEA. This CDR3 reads CSVEPREMGEQYF. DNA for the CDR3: TGCAGCGTTGAACCCAGGGAAATGGGCGAGCAGTACTTC.